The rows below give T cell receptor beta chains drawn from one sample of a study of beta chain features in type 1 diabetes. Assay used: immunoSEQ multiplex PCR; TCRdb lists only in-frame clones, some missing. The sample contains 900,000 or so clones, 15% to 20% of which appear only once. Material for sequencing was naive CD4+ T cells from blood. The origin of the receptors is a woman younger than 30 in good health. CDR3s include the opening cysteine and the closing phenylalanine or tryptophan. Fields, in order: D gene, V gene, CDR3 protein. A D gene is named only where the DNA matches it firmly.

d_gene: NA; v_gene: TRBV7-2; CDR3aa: CASSFQGRGNYEQYF
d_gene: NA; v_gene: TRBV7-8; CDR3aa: CASSLFREETQYF
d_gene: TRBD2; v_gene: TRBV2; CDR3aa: CASSRTSGSAYNEQFF
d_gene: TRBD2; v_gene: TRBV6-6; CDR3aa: CASSWAGSIAGGTQYF
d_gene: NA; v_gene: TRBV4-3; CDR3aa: CASSQGFGLSPFLPLNTDTQYF
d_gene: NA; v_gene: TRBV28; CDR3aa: CASSPGHTGELFF
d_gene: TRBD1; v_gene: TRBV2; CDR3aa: CASKSRTGGGGDQPQHF
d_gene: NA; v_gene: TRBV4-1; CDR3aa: CASSPQNPGVREKETQYF
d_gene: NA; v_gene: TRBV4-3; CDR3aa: CASSQEIRLVSGNTIYF
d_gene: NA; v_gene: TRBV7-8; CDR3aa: CASSRNPRDTQYF
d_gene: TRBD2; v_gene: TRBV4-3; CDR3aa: CASSQEQREADTQYF
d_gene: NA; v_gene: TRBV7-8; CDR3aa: CASSQDSYEQYF
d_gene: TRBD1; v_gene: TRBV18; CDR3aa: CASSPLDRVSYGYTF
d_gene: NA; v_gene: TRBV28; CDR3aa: CASSTDSSAYNEQFF
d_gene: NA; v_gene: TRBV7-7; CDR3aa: CASSLASGTEQYF
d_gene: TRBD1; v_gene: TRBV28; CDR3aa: CASITGGSNQPQHF
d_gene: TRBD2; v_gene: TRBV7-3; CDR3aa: CASSSGLEGDTQYF
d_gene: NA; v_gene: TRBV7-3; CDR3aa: CASSAGLGNTIYF
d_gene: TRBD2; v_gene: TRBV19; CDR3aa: CASSRSGGRGEQFF
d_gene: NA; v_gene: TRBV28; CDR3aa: CASRHATRKSPQRNEQFF
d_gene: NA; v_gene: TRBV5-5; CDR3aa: CASSLDADTQYF
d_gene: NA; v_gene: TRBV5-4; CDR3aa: CASSFAAGADYGYTF
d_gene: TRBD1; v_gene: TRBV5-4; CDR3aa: CASSSPWRQGVEEKLFF
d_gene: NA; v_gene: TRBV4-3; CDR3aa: CASRRGFNYGYTF
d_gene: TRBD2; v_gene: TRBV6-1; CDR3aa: CASRGLAGPNEQFF